This passage covers 9 T cell receptor beta chains from one sample sequenced in a study of OX40 agonist ivuxolimab in advanced cancers. The method was immunoSEQ multiplex PCR; TCRdb's version includes in-frame clones alone and lacks a portion of them. The table lists over 45,000 clones, 75% to 85% of them singletons. This material consisted of CD4+ or CD8+ T cells sorted from blood, taken in a trial of the OX40 agonist ivuxolimab. Receptors were obtained from an adult with an advanced solid tumor such as melanoma, head and neck, liver or kidney cancer.

This clone was counted a few times. V and J are TRBV4-1 and TRBJ2-1, with 16 bases aligning to TRBD2. Germline assignment: CDR1 MGHRA and CDR2 YSYEKL. After removal of 5 bases from V and 11 bases from J, the junction contained 6 bases not matched to a gene. The CDR3 is made up of 15 amino acids. CDR3 sequence (DNA): TGCGCCAGCAGCGCGCCGGGACTAGCGGGGGGGAAGCAGTTCTTC. Amino acid sequence: CASSAPGLAGGKQFF.

The chain carries TRBV27 and TRBJ1-5; D is unclear. The CDR3 has 12 amino acids. The V end lost 4 bases, the J end lost 2 bases, and 3 bases lay between the germline ends. CDR1 MNHEY and CDR2 SMNVEV come from the germline V gene (reference sequence). CDR3 amino acids: CASSSGNQPQHF. The CDR3 coding sequence is TGTGCCAGCAGTTCGGGCAATCAGCCCCAGCATTTT.

The CDR3 DNA reads TGTGCCAGCAGCTTAGGTGGGGCAGGGCTAGGAGAGACCCAGTACTTC. Translated: CASSLGGAGLGETQYF. This chain joins TRBV7-8 and TRBJ2-5; TRBD1 might be the D (5 bases). This CDR3 contains 16 residues. The ends were cut back, 1 base at V and 4 bases at J, with 16 bases in the middle. Germline CDR1 is SGHVS and CDR2 is FQNEAQ.

CDR3 residues: CASSLGPGLAGGRTSEQYF. For the CDR3, the DNA is TGTGCCAGCAGCTTAGGACCGGGACTAGCGGGGGGAAGGACCTCCGAGCAGTACTTC. The chain has TRBV7-2 and TRBJ2-7, with 15 bases that match TRBD2. Per the germline V gene, CDR1 is SGHTA and CDR2 is FQGNSA. The V segment lost 1 base and the J segment 6 bases; nucleotides outside the gene matches: 13. The CDR3 totals 19 residues. The full variable domain, with the rest looked up from reference TRBV7-2 and TRBJ2-7, is GAGVSQSPSNKVTEKGKDVELRCDPISGHTALYWYRQSLGQGLEFLIYFQGNSAPDKSGLPSDRFSAERTGGSVSTLTIQRTQQEDSAVYLCASSLGPGLAGGRTSEQYFGPGTRLTVT.

This chain joins TRBV2 and TRBJ1-2, with 8 bases identical to TRBD1. The J segment lost 5 bases and the V segment lost 6 bases, leaving 5 bases of the junction unmatched. Germline-derived CDR1 and CDR2 are SNHLY and FYNNEI. The CDR3 sequence is 13 residues long. Here the CDR3 DNA reads TGTGCCAGCAGCGGGACAGGCTTATATGGCTACACCTTC. This sequence encodes CASSGTGLYGYTF. The full variable domain, its missing parts supplied by reference TRBV2 and TRBJ1-2, is EPEVTQTPSHQVTQMGQEVILRCVPISNHLYFYWYRQILGQKVEFLVSFYNNEISEKSEIFDDQFSVERPDGSNFTLKIRSTKLEDSAMYFCASSGTGLYGYTFGSGTRLTVV.

There are a few counts of this clone. The V and J genes are TRBV14 and TRBJ1-2; D remains ambiguous. The CDR3 totals 16 residues. Trimming left V 2 bases short and J 0 bases short, with 13 bases between. The V gene's germline CDR1 is SGHDN and CDR2 FVKESK. The CDR3 bases are TGTGCCAGCAGCCAAACTACCCTCCTAGCTAACTATGGCTACACCTTC. It specifies CASSQTTLLANYGYTF.

By share, this clone counts as medium-sized (0.01 to 0.1%). The chain has TRBV7-2 and TRBJ2-2; D is possibly TRBD2 (7 bases). V was clipped by 10 bases and J by 5 bases, with 17 bases between them. Germline CDR1 reads SGHTA; CDR2 reads FQGNSA. This CDR3 is built from 14 residues. CDR3 nucleotide sequence: TGTGCCACCCGTTTGGGAGGGGGTACCGGGGAGCTGTTTTTT. Encoded protein: CATRLGGGTGELFF.

The rearrangement joins TRBV15 to TRBJ1-2; TRBD1 matches at 9 bases. From germline, CDR1 is LNHNV and CDR2 YYDKDF (reference sequence). After removal of 8 bases from V and 5 bases from J, the junction contained 6 bases not matched to a gene. The CDR3 has 13 residues. The CDR3 reads CATHPGQGYGYTF. The DNA of the CDR3 is TGTGCCACCCACCCGGGACAGGGATATGGCTACACCTTC. Filled out from reference TRBV15 and TRBJ1-2, the complete variable domain reads DAMVIQNPRYQVTQFGKPVTLSCSQTLNHNVMYWYQQKSSQAPKLLFHYYDKDFNNEADTPDNFQSRRPNTSFCFLDIRSPGLGDTAMYLCATHPGQGYGYTFGSGTRLTVV.

The genes are TRBV7-2 and TRBJ1-2, with a weak D call TRBD1 (6 bases). V was clipped by 5 bases and J by 5 bases, with 12 bases between them. This CDR3 is 13 amino acids long. The germline V gene has CDR1 SGHTA and CDR2 FQGNSA. CDR3 sequence reads: CASSLDRMYGYTF. The CDR3 DNA reads TGTGCCAGCAGCCTAGACAGGATGTATGGCTACACCTTC.